Detailed here is one T cell receptor (beta chain). Its target is unknown. This specimen belongs to a study of identical twins. cDNA carried unique molecular identifiers, and a universal primer site was added by template switching. TCRdb passed the 5' RACE reads through MiXCR, listing each CDR3 protein once. The sample contains around 1.7 million distinct CDR3 sequences, roughly a third of which appear only once. The V gene's germline CDR1 is SEHNR and CDR2 FQNEAQ (reference sequence). The V and J ends lost 2 bases and 0 bases, in that order; junction bases with no gene match: 6. This CDR3 is 16 amino acids long. Study conclusions and caveats: Twins shared beta out-of-frame sequences in excess, but this excess was weaker. Fewer insertions characterized abundant cord blood beta clonotypes, whereas memory repertoires showed none. A partial confounding effect on zero-insertion analyses could come from invariant MAIT and iNKT cells.

This chain links TRBV7-9 with TRBJ1-2; 7 nucleotides line up with TRBD1. Specimen: cord blood. This receptor was obtained from a newborn girl in good health. This chain's CDR3 is CASSLWAQGANYGYTF. CDR3 DNA sequence: TGTGCCAGCAGCTTATGGGCCCAGGGGGCTAACTATGGCTACACCTTC.